This TCR beta chain came from a study of T cell responses to AZD1222 COVID-19 vaccine. Data came from immunoSEQ multiplex PCR; TCRdb stores just in-frame clones and leaves some out. Of some 130,000 clones detected, about 88% appear once; the ten largest clones hold roughly 8%. Germline V gene data show CDR1 as MNHNY and CDR2 as SVGAGI (reference sequence). The ends were cut back, 7 bases at V and 2 bases at J, with 11 bases in the middle. This CDR3 is built from 13 residues. Concerning this clone itself: Its antigen is as yet unknown.

Study-wide results and limits: Increases in Spike-specific TCR breadth and depth were seen after two AZD1222 doses. Repertoire sampling happened only post peak T cell response. Clonal diversity may have been underestimated in mostly white British donors. Close to half of all spike-specific TCRs reportedly target regions of the variants that are unmutated.

The sample here was peripheral blood, taken on day 0 of AZD1222 vaccination. This clonotype originated in an adult in good health. The chain uses TRBV6-6 and TRBJ1-1; TRBD1 is a possible D gene (6 bases). The CDR3 DNA is TGTGCCAGCACCCAAGGGGGAAACACTGAAGCTTTCTTT. It codes for CASTQGGNTEAFF.